This TCR beta chain was documented in a study of blood T cell repertoires in COVID-19. The protocol was immunoSEQ multiplex PCR, while the TCRdb copy is restricted to in-frame clones and leaves out a portion. The sample records more than 200,000 clones, around 82% being singletons. This TCR was sampled from an elderly woman with active or convalescent COVID-19. Sequencing was done on a sample of peripheral blood.

CDR3 protein: CSAMGLAYNEQFF. Here the CDR3 DNA reads TGCAGCGCCATGGGACTAGCGTACAATGAGCAGTTCTTC. This chain uses TRBV29-1 with TRBJ2-1; the match to TRBD2 covers 10 bases. There are 13 residues in the CDR3. The junction had 4 bases not matched to a gene; V was cut back by 7 bases and J by 4 bases. Germline CDR1 and CDR2: SQVTM and ANQGSEA.